Detailed here is one T cell receptor beta chain. The data were obtained in a study of identical twins. TCRdb reprocessed the 5' RACE reads with MiXCR, giving one entry per CDR3 protein. Seen here are more than 650,000 distinct CDR3 sequences, around 6% observed once, and the top ten hold roughly 1.6%. The CDR3 is 11 residues long. The ends were cut back, 2 bases at V and 5 bases at J, with 7 bases in the middle. Germline lookup yields CDR1 GTSNPN and CDR2 SVGIG (reference sequence). This TCR came from a man younger than 35 in good health. This chain links TRBV30 with TRBJ2-7, with TRBD1 as a possible D gene (6 bases). Sequences were obtained from naive T cells sorted from blood. The CDR3 sequence is CAWSQGHEQYF. The CDR3 region has the DNA TGTGCCTGGAGTCAGGGGCACGAGCAGTACTTC.